This T cell receptor (beta chain) was obtained from a study of control samples from healthy donors and cancer patients (dated by TCRdb to 2018 to 2020). Library creation used the immunoSEQ multiplex PCR assay. TCRdb took this table from immuneACCESS and kept in-frame rearrangements with V and J called. Such tables lack part of the clones; where checked against another copy, unresolved V genes explain under half of the gap, and the rest is unexplained. Within this sample are 71,000 or so clones, with over 85% of them counted one time only. Of the sample, around 20% is held by the ten largest clones. Taken from the germline V gene, the CDR1 and CDR2 loops are MNHEY and SVGAGI. The CDR3 measures 15 amino acids from cysteine to phenylalanine. The entry retains the CDR3 DNA only, 45 bases that are in frame from base 1. Trimming removed 4 bases from V and 5 bases from J, leaving 17 bases between the germline ends.

About this clone itself: This receptor's antigen is unknown. The sample holds no much larger clone one base away, and base qualities are not on file.

The clonotype was recovered from a man in his sixties with lung cancer. Rearrangement joined TRBV6-5 to TRBJ1-2, with the D gene not confidently named. Sequencing input: PBMCs. CDR3 loop: CASSSGWNLLYGYTF. The bases are TGTGCCAGCAGTTCCGGTTGGAATCTTCTTTATGGCTACACCTTC.